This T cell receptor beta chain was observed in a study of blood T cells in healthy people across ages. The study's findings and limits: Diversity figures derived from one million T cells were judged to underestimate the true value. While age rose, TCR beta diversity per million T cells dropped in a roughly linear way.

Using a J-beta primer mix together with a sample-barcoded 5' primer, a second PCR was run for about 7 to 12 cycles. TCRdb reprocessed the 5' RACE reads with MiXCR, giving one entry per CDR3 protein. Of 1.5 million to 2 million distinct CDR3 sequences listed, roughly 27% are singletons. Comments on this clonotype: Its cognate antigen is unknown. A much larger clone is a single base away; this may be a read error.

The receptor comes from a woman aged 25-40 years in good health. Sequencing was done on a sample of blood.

CDR3 nucleotides: TGCAGTGCTATGCTAGGGGATAACTATGGCTACACCTTC. Protein: CSAMLGDNYGYTF. The chain joins TRBV20-1 to TRBJ1-2; perhaps TRBD1 as D (5 bases). The CDR3 has 13 amino acids. V dropped 4 bases and J dropped 1 base, with 10 bases sitting between them. CDR1 DFQATT and CDR2 SNEGSKA come from the germline V gene (reference sequence).